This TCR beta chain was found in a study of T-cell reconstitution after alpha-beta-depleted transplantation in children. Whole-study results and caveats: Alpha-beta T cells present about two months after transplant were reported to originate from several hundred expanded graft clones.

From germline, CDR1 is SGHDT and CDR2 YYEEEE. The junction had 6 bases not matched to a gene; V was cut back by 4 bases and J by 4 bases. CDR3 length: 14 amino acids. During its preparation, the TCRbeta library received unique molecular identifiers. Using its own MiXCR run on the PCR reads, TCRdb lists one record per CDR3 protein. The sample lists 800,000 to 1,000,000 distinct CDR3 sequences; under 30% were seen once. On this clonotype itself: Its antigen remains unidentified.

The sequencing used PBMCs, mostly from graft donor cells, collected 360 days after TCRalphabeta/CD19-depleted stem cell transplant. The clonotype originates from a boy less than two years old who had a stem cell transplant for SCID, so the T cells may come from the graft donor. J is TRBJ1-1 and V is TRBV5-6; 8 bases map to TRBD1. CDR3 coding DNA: TGTGCCAGCAGCGAGGACAGGGCGGGCACTGAAGCTTTCTTT. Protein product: CASSEDRAGTEAFF.